This passage covers 30 T cell receptor beta chains from one sample sequenced in a study of OX40 agonist ivuxolimab in advanced cancers. Profiling relied on immunoSEQ multiplex PCR, and the TCRdb table lists in-frame clones only, not all of them. The repertoire consists of approximately 21,000 clones, with about 86% occurring once and the leading ten covering roughly 32%. The material sequenced was CD4+ or CD8+ T cells sorted from blood, taken in a trial of the OX40 agonist ivuxolimab. Source of these receptors: an adult with an advanced solid tumor such as melanoma, head and neck, liver or kidney cancer.

This clone was counted only a few times. The V gene is TRBV19, the J gene TRBJ2-1, with a tentative D call TRBD2 (6 bases). CDR1 and CDR2 from the germline V gene are LNHDA and SQIVND (reference sequence). V was cut by 1 base and J by 4 bases, with 8 bases left in between. This CDR3 comprises 14 residues. DNA of the CDR3: TGTGCCAGTAGTATAGGGGAGGCTTACAATGAGCAGTTCTTC. Translating it yields CASSIGEAYNEQFF. Full variable domain (missing parts from reference TRBV19 and TRBJ2-1): DGGITQSPKYLFRKEGQNVTLSCEQNLNHDAMYWYRQDPGQGLRLIYYSQIVNDFQKGDIAEGYSVSREKKESFPLTVTSAQKNPTAFYLCASSIGEAYNEQFFGPGTRLTVL.

The V gene is TRBV27, the J gene TRBJ2-5; no firm D call. The CDR3 is made up of 15 amino acids. Trimming removed 5 bases from V and 4 bases from J, with 17 bases in between. Germline V gene data show CDR1 as MNHEY and CDR2 as SMNVEV (reference sequence). The CDR3 DNA is TGTGCCAGCAGTCTTTCAGAGAGTTATGGAGAGACCCAGTACTTC. Translated: CASSLSESYGETQYF.

The rearrangement uses TRBV2 and TRBJ2-7; unclear D gene. The V end lost 10 bases, the J end lost 0 bases, and 7 bases lay between the germline ends. CDR3 size: 11 residues. Germline V lookup: CDR1 SNHLY, CDR2 FYNNEI. In DNA, the CDR3 is TGTGCCACGCAGGTCTCCTACGAGCAGTACTTC. It codes for CATQVSYEQYF.

The V gene is TRBV6-5, the J gene TRBJ2-7; 10 nucleotides align to TRBD1. The CDR3 length is 14 residues. V gave up 5 bases and J gave up 3 bases; unmatched junction bases: 4. CDR1 and CDR2 (germline): MNHEY, SVGAGI. The CDR3, as DNA: TGTGCCAGCAGTCCCGGGACAGGGGACTACGAGCAGTACTTC. This sequence encodes CASSPGTGDYEQYF.

This chain uses TRBV11-3 with TRBJ2-6, with no clear D. CDR1 is SGHNT, CDR2 YENEEA, per germline. The V end was cut by 5 bases, the J end by 0 bases, with 5 bases between. This CDR3 is built from 14 residues. CDR3 sequence (DNA): TGTGCCAGCAGCGCCTACTCTGGGGCCAACGTCCTGACTTTC. Protein product: CASSAYSGANVLTF.

The V call is TRBV2, the J call TRBJ2-7, with D possibly TRBD1 on 5 matching bases. Germline CDR1 and CDR2: SNHLY and FYNNEI. This CDR3 is 14 amino acids long. The ends were cut back, 1 base at V and 3 bases at J, with 10 bases in the middle. The CDR3 here is CASSEGQTVYEQYF. CDR3 nucleotide sequence: TGTGCCAGCAGTGAAGGTCAGACAGTCTACGAGCAGTACTTC.

This clone was recorded a few times. The V gene is TRBV4-1, the J gene TRBJ2-7; 9 bases are a match to TRBD2. CDR3 size: 15 residues. J lost 7 bases, V lost 1 base, and 8 bases had no gene match. From germline, CDR1 is MGHRA and CDR2 YSYEKL. CDR3 protein: CASSQGTREGREQYF. The CDR3 nucleotides read TGCGCCAGCAGCCAAGGAACGCGGGAGGGCCGTGAGCAGTACTTC.

The rearrangement links TRBV28 to TRBJ2-7; D remains ambiguous. Germline V gives CDR1 MDHEN, CDR2 SYDVKM. Trimming removed 7 bases at V and 0 bases at J, with 7 bases between. The CDR3 runs 12 residues. CDR3 amino acids: CASIRNSYEQYF. CDR3 nucleotide sequence: TGTGCCAGCATCAGGAACTCCTACGAGCAGTACTTC.

This rearrangement joins TRBV7-9 to TRBJ2-5; 7 nucleotides agree with TRBD1. The germline V gene encodes CDR1 SEHNR and CDR2 FQNEAQ (reference sequence). V trimming: 5 bases; J trimming: 0 bases; junction bases outside the gene matches: 3. The CDR3 is 14 residues long. CDR3 sequence: CASSPGQNQETQYF. The DNA for the CDR3 is TGTGCCAGCAGCCCGGGACAGAACCAAGAGACCCAGTACTTC.

This clone has just a few counts. V usage is TRBV2 and J usage is TRBJ2-5, with 7 bases matching TRBD2. This CDR3 is built from 15 residues. Germline CDR1 and CDR2: SNHLY and FYNNEI. Trimming cost V 1 base and J 2 bases; bases outside gene matches: 4. CDR3 DNA: TGTGCCAGCAGTGAAGGGGGGGGATCGCAAGAGACCCAGTACTTC. This sequence encodes CASSEGGGSQETQYF.

This clone is labeled medium-sized (0.01 to 0.1%). This rearrangement joins TRBV14 to TRBJ2-1, with 9 bases aligning to TRBD2. Germline trimming cut 1 base from V and 6 bases from J; bases unmatched to any gene: 4. CDR1 and CDR2 (germline): SGHDN, FVKESK. The CDR3 is 15 amino acids. The CDR3 nucleotides are TGTGCCAGCAGCCAAGGGCTAGCGGGGACCAATGAGCAGTTCTTC. Translated: CASSQGLAGTNEQFF.

The chain carries TRBV6-1 and TRBJ2-4; D may be TRBD2 (6 bases). This CDR3 contains 15 residues. From germline, CDR1 is MNHNS and CDR2 SASEGT. V gave up 2 bases and J gave up 0 bases, with 8 bases separating them. CDR3 in DNA: TGTGCCAGCAGTGAACTCGGGGGAGCCAAAAACATTCAGTACTTC. The encoded protein is CASSELGGAKNIQYF.

CDR3 loop: CASSIVAVYNEQFF. CDR3 bases: TGTGCCAGTAGTATAGTAGCGGTCTACAATGAGCAGTTCTTC. The rearrangement joins TRBV19 to TRBJ2-1; possible D gene TRBD2, 6 bases. This CDR3 spans 14 amino acids. V was clipped by 1 base and J by 3 bases, with 7 bases between them. Germline CDR1 is LNHDA and CDR2 is SQIVND (reference sequence).

The chain joins TRBV28 to TRBJ2-5; TRBD2 agrees at 14 bases. Trimming took 3 bases from V and 4 from J; bases not matched to a gene: 13. Germline V lookup: CDR1 MDHEN, CDR2 SYDVKM. CDR3 size: 19 residues. The CDR3 DNA reads as TGTGCCAGCAGTTTTGGAGGACTAGCGGGAGGAATGAGGGGAGAGACCCAGTACTTC. This sequence encodes CASSFGGLAGGMRGETQYF.

J is TRBJ2-7 and V is TRBV28; 10 positions match TRBD1. Losses at the gene ends were 3 bases for V and 4 bases for J; bases not matched to a gene: 3. Germline lookup yields CDR1 MDHEN and CDR2 SYDVKM. The CDR3 sequence is 14 residues long. CDR3 bases: TGTGCCAGCAGTTTTGGGACAGGGGTTTACGAGCAGTACTTC. Protein product: CASSFGTGVYEQYF.

This chain connects TRBV7-9 to TRBJ1-1, with D possibly matching TRBD1 (6 bases). CDR1 SEHNR and CDR2 FQNEAQ come from the germline V gene (reference sequence). The V gene lost 6 bases and the J gene lost 0 bases, with 11 bases spanning the gap. The CDR3 runs to 14 residues. CDR3 amino acids: CASSTGTLNTEAFF. The CDR3 DNA is TGTGCCAGCAGTACCGGGACACTGAACACTGAAGCTTTCTTT.

The rearrangement joins TRBV7-9 to TRBJ2-2; 8 positions match TRBD1. V gave up 2 bases and J gave up 1 base; unmatched junction bases: 6. This CDR3 contains 17 residues. CDR1 and CDR2 from the germline V gene are SEHNR and FQNEAQ (reference sequence). The CDR3 region has the DNA TGTGCCAGCAGCTTATCTTGGACAGGGAGGAACACCGGGGAGCTGTTTTTT. This gives the protein CASSLSWTGRNTGELFF.

The J gene is TRBJ2-3, the V gene TRBV11-1; 13 bases agree with TRBD2. J lost 4 bases, V lost 8 bases, and 6 bases had no gene match. This CDR3 contains 15 residues. CDR1 is SGHAT and CDR2 is FQDESV in the germline V gene (reference sequence). CDR3 loop: CASGRTSGSADTQYF. CDR3 coding DNA: TGTGCCAGCGGAAGGACTAGCGGGAGTGCAGATACGCAGTATTTT.

The chain joins TRBV5-6 to TRBJ2-1; 11 nucleotides align to TRBD2. V shed 4 bases and J 6 bases; nucleotides not matched to a gene: 6. Germline V lookup: CDR1 SGHDT, CDR2 YYEEEE. The CDR3 is made up of 15 amino acids. The CDR3 coding sequence is TGTGCCAGCAGCATGGGACTAGCGGCGCGCAATGAGCAGTTCTTC. Translating it yields CASSMGLAARNEQFF.

This rearrangement joins TRBV18 to TRBJ2-7; TRBD2 agrees at 7 bases. The CDR3 totals 15 residues. The junction had 7 bases not matched to a gene; V was cut back by 3 bases and J by 2 bases. Germline assignment: CDR1 KGHSH and CDR2 LQKENI. The CDR3 region has the DNA TGTGCCAGCTCACCTGGAAGCGGGACCACCTACGAGCAGTACTTC. Translation: CASSPGSGTTYEQYF.

The CDR3 loop is CASRPGLAIYTDTQYF. CDR3 bases: TGTGCCAGCAGGCCGGGACTAGCGATTTACACAGATACGCAGTATTTT. The chain couples TRBV2 to TRBJ2-3; 10 nucleotides agree with TRBD2. The CDR3 sequence is 16 residues long. The V gene's germline CDR1 is SNHLY and CDR2 FYNNEI. The V segment lost 6 bases and the J segment 2 bases; nucleotides outside the gene matches: 8.

V gene TRBV15 combines with J gene TRBJ1-5; no firm D call. Per the germline V gene, CDR1 is LNHNV and CDR2 is YYDKDF (reference sequence). The germline V and J ends were trimmed by 3 bases and 5 bases, with 11 bases remaining between them. The CDR3 covers 14 residues. The CDR3 sequence: CATSSQAVYQPQHF. In DNA form, the CDR3 reads TGTGCCACCAGCAGCCAGGCGGTGTATCAGCCCCAGCATTTT.

In DNA, the CDR3 is TGTGCCAGCATTCAACAGAAGTATAGCAATCAGCCCCAGCATTTT. Its translation is CASIQQKYSNQPQHF. The chain employs TRBV6-1 and TRBJ1-5; D is undetermined. The V end was cut by 7 bases, the J end by 0 bases, with 13 bases between. Germline V gene data show CDR1 as MNHNS and CDR2 as SASEGT. There are 15 residues in the CDR3.

In this sample, this clone turned up once. The chain recombines TRBV5-1 with TRBJ2-7; D gene uncertain. The CDR3 is made up of 14 amino acids. Germline CDR1 reads SGHRS; CDR2 reads YFSETQ. Deletions cut 0 bases from V and 0 bases from J, with 7 bases between. CDR3 in amino acids: CASSLAQVSYEQYF. The CDR3 DNA is TGCGCCAGCAGCTTGGCCCAGGTCTCCTACGAGCAGTACTTC.

The V gene is TRBV1, the J gene TRBJ2-1; the listed D gene, TRBD2, was not tested against the DNA. TRBV1 is termed a pseudogene. This CDR3 is 20 amino acids long. The CDR3 reads CTSSQDFGAGLANSYNEQFF. CDR3 DNA: TGCACCAGCAGCCAAGATTTTGGGGCGGGACTAGCGAATTCCTACAATGAGCAGTTCTTC.

V is TRBV5-1 and J is TRBJ2-7; perhaps TRBD1 as D (6 bases). Germline V gives CDR1 SGHRS, CDR2 YFSETQ. The CDR3 loop spans 14 amino acids. Trimming stripped 4 bases from V and 6 bases from J, with 17 bases between. As DNA, the CDR3 is TGCGCCAGCAGCCCCTGGACAGACTTTCCCGAGCAGTACTTC. Residues: CASSPWTDFPEQYF.

This clone was counted between two and nine times. This chain connects TRBV10-2 to TRBJ2-7; D uncertain. Trimming shortened V by 7 bases and J by 3 bases, and 13 bases separated the two germline ends. Looked up from germline, CDR1 is WSHSY and CDR2 is SAAADI. This CDR3 is built from 13 residues. CDR3 nucleotide sequence: TGCGCCAGCACCACCTTCGACGGCTACGAGCAGTACTTC. Residues: CASTTFDGYEQYF.

V is TRBV19 and J is TRBJ2-5, with D perhaps TRBD1 (6 bases). The germline V gene encodes CDR1 LNHDA and CDR2 SQIVND (reference sequence). The CDR3 spans 17 residues. Trimming shortened V by 1 base and J by 0 bases, and 15 bases separated the two germline ends. The CDR3: CASSIGGLDFYQETQYF. In DNA form, the CDR3 reads TGTGCCAGTAGTATAGGGGGGCTGGACTTTTACCAAGAGACCCAGTACTTC.

The chain employs TRBV7-9 and TRBJ2-2; TRBD1 matches at 9 bases. J gave up 4 bases and V 6 bases, and 12 bases lay outside the gene matches. Germline assignment: CDR1 SEHNR and CDR2 FQNEAQ (reference sequence). The CDR3 length is 17 residues. This CDR3 is CASSPGTGIFGTGELFF. The CDR3 region has the DNA TGTGCCAGCAGTCCCGGGACAGGGATATTTGGCACCGGGGAGCTGTTTTTT.

This rearrangement joins TRBV13 to TRBJ1-5; no definite D call. The germline CDR1 and CDR2 sequences are PRHDT and FYEKMQ (reference sequence). The CDR3 has 13 amino acids. The V gene lost 3 bases and the J gene lost 3 bases, with 6 bases spanning the gap. The CDR3 loop reads CASSFGANQPQHF. The CDR3 bases are TGTGCCAGCAGCTTTGGTGCCAATCAGCCCCAGCATTTT.